These T cell receptor beta chains were read from a single sample in a study of blood T cell repertoires in COVID-19. Assay used: immunoSEQ multiplex PCR; TCRdb lists only in-frame clones, some missing. Of more than 85,000 clones in the sample, 65% to 80% are singletons; the top ten hold 19%. Sequenced sample: peripheral blood. These receptors came from a woman in her 70s with acute or convalescent COVID-19. Each CDR3 is given with its conserved first and last residue. A D gene is named only where the DNA matches it firmly. Size is stated for part of the rows, as once, few or many counts, or as a class when the clone is expanded.

clone_size: .
v_call: TRBV28
d_call: .
j_call: TRBJ1-2
cdr3_aa: CASSWGGADPYGYTF
cdr3_nt: TGTGCCAGCAGTTGGGGAGGGGCAGACCCTTATGGCTACACCTTC

clone_size: .
v_call: TRBV27
d_call: TRBD1
j_call: TRBJ1-5
cdr3_aa: CASSLDGTGRNQPQHF
cdr3_nt: TGTGCCAGCAGTTTAGACGGGACAGGGCGCAATCAGCCCCAGCATTTT

clone_size: .
v_call: TRBV7-2
d_call: .
j_call: TRBJ1-1
cdr3_aa: CASSPGRGGRNTEAFF
cdr3_nt: TGTGCCAGCAGCCCTGGACGCGGGGGGAGGAACACTGAAGCTTTCTTT

clone_size: .
v_call: TRBV9
d_call: TRBD1
j_call: TRBJ2-7
cdr3_aa: CASSDRGSSIYEQYF
cdr3_nt: TGTGCCAGCAGTGACAGGGGGTCCTCAATCTACGAGCAGTACTTC

clone_size: .
v_call: TRBV10-3
d_call: .
j_call: TRBJ2-5
cdr3_aa: CAISTTGRVETQYF
cdr3_nt: TGTGCCATCAGCACCACAGGGCGGGTAGAGACCCAGTACTTC

clone_size: once
v_call: TRBV5-1
d_call: TRBD2
j_call: TRBJ2-7
cdr3_aa: CACFRRWGGRGGQQYF
cdr3_nt: TGCGCCTGTTTTCGCCGTTGGGGGGGCCGGGGGGGGCAGCAGTACTTC

clone_size: .
v_call: TRBV28
d_call: TRBD1
j_call: TRBJ1-2
cdr3_aa: CASTDRAYGYTF
cdr3_nt: TGTGCCAGCACGGACAGGGCGTATGGCTACACCTTC

clone_size: .
v_call: TRBV7-9
d_call: .
j_call: TRBJ2-7
cdr3_aa: CASSLLVDEQYF
cdr3_nt: TGTGCCAGCAGCCTCCTGGTAGACGAGCAGTACTTC

clone_size: .
v_call: TRBV11-2
d_call: .
j_call: TRBJ2-5
cdr3_aa: CASSSGETQYF
cdr3_nt: TGTGCCAGCAGCTCCGGAGAGACCCAGTACTTC

clone_size: .
v_call: TRBV10-3
d_call: TRBD2
j_call: TRBJ2-1
cdr3_aa: CAISRSGEGNEQFF
cdr3_nt: TGTGCCATCAGTAGAAGTGGGGAGGGCAATGAGCAGTTCTTC

clone_size: .
v_call: TRBV9
d_call: .
j_call: TRBJ2-1
cdr3_aa: CASSVAISGGLTYNEQFF
cdr3_nt: TGTGCCAGCAGCGTAGCTATATCAGGGGGACTCACCTACAATGAGCAGTTCTTC

clone_size: .
v_call: TRBV2
d_call: TRBD2
j_call: TRBJ2-1
cdr3_aa: CASSQRLAGGNNEQFF
cdr3_nt: TGTGCCAGCAGTCAACGACTAGCGGGGGGGAACAATGAGCAGTTCTTC

clone_size: few
v_call: TRBV19
d_call: TRBD1
j_call: TRBJ1-1
cdr3_aa: CASSPDRVNTEAFF
cdr3_nt: TGTGCCAGTAGCCCCGACAGGGTGAACACTGAAGCTTTCTTT

clone_size: .
v_call: TRBV19
d_call: TRBD2
j_call: TRBJ2-3
cdr3_aa: CASRGGGGRIPDTQYF
cdr3_nt: TGTGCCAGCCGGGGGGGCGGCGGAAGAATCCCAGATACGCAGTATTTT

clone_size: .
v_call: TRBV5-8
d_call: .
j_call: TRBJ2-7
cdr3_aa: CASSPTGQLSYEQYF
cdr3_nt: TGTGCCAGCAGCCCCACTGGACAGCTCTCCTACGAGCAGTACTTC

clone_size: .
v_call: TRBV6-2/TRBV6-3
d_call: .
j_call: TRBJ1-2
cdr3_aa: CASRFSYGYTF
cdr3_nt: TGTGCCAGCCGTTTCAGTTATGGCTACACCTTC

clone_size: .
v_call: TRBV18
d_call: TRBD1
j_call: TRBJ2-7
cdr3_aa: CASSSTPRFGTGVSHEQYF
cdr3_nt: TGTGCCAGCTCGTCAACCCCAAGATTCGGGACAGGGGTTTCTCACGAGCAGTACTTC

clone_size: .
v_call: TRBV3-1/TRBV3-2
d_call: TRBD2
j_call: TRBJ2-1
cdr3_aa: CASSQDPPAGGPFPEFF
cdr3_nt: TGTGCCAGCAGCCAAGATCCCCCAGCGGGGGGGCCCTTTCCCGAGTTCTTC